This TCR beta chain was profiled in a study of response to subunit inactivated influenza vaccine. Findings and caveats of the study: The authors put forward the suggestion that each seasonal influenza vaccination may bring in only a limited number of new T cells.

V was shortened by 3 bases and J by 14 bases, with 21 bases between the two germline ends. This CDR3 is 14 amino acids long. Germline V gives CDR1 SGHRS, CDR2 YFSETQ. This clonotype was recorded at least ten times. Its antigen is still unknown. In TCRdb, the RT-PCR reads were re-called with MiXCR into one record per CDR3 protein. The sample carries hundreds of thousands of distinct CDR3 sequences, about a tenth recorded once. This TCR came from a man in his forties or fifties who received an inactivated influenza vaccine. The sequencing used PBMCs from blood, collected more than 35 days after vaccination. The V call is TRBV5-1, the J call TRBJ2-1, with D possibly called TRBD1 or TRBD2 (5 bases each). CDR3 amino acids: CASSSIQTRDRKFF. For the CDR3, the DNA is TGCGCCAGCAGCTCCATCCAAACCCGGGACCGAAAGTTCTTC.